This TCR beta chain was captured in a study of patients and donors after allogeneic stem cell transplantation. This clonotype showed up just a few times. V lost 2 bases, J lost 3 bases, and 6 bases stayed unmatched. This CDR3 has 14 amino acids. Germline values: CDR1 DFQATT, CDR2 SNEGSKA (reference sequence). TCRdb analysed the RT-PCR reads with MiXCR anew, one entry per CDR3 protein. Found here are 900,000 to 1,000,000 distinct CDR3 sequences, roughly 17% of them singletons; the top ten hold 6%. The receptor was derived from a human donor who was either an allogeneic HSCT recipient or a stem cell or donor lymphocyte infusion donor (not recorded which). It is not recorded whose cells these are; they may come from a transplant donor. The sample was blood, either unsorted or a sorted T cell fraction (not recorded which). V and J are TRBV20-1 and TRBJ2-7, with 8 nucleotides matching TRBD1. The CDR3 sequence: CSARRQGTIYEQYF. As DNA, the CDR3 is TGCAGTGCTAGACGACAGGGGACGATCTACGAGCAGTACTTC.